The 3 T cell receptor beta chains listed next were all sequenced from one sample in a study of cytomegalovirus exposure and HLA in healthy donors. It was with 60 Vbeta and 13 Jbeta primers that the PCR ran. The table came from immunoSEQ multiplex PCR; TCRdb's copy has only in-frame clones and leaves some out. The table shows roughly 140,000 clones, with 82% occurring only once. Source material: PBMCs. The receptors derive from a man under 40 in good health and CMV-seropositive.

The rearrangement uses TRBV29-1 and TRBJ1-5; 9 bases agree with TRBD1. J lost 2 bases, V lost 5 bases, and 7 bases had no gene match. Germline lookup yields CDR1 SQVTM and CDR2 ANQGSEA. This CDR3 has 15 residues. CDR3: CSVSTGGGGNQPQHF. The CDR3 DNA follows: TGCAGCGTTTCAACAGGGGGCGGTGGCAATCAGCCCCAGCATTTT.

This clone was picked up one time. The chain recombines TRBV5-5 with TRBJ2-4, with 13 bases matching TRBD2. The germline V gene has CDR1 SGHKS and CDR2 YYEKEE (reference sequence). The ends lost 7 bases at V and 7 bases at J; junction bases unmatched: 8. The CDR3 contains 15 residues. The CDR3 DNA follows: TGTGCCAGCGGAACGACTAGCGGGAGGACGAACATTCAGTACTTC. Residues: CASGTTSGRTNIQYF.

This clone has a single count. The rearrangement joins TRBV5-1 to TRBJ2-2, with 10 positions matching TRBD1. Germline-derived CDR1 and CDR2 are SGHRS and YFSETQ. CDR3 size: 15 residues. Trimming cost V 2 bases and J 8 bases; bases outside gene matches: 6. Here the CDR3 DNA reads TGCGCCAGCAGCTTCGAGACAGGGGGCGCGGGGGAGCTGTTTTTT. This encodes CASSFETGGAGELFF.